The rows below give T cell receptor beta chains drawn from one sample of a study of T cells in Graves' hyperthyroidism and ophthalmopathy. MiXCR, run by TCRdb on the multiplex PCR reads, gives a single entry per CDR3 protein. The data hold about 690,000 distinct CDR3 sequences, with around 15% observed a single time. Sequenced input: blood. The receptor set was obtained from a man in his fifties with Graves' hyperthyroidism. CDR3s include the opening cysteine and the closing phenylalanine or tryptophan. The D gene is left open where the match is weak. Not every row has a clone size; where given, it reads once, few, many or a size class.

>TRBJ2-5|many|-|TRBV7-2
TGTGCCAGCAGTTCTGTCAGTCTTGTAGAGACCCAGTACTTC
CASSSVSLVETQYF
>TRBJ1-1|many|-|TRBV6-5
TGTGCCAGCAGTTACTCGAGGGGGGACACTGAAGCTTTCTTT
CASSYSRGDTEAFF
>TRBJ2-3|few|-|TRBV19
TGTGCCAGTAGTATTGGGGGTGGAGATACGCAGTATTTT
CASSIGGGDTQYF
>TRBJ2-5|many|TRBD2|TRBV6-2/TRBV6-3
TGTGCCAGCAGTCGCTCTCCGGGACTACAAGAGACCCAGTACTTC
CASSRSPGLQETQYF
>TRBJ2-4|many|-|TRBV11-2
TGTGCCAGCAGCTTAGATCTAGGGGCAGGGTTCGACATTCAGTACTTC
CASSLDLGAGFDIQYF
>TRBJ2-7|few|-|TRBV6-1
TGTGCCAGCAGTTCCCCGGGAGCGGTCTCCTACGAGCAGTACTTC
CASSSPGAVSYEQYF
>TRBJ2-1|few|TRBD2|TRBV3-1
TGTGCCAGCAGCCAAGCGGGAGGGAGAAGCAATGAGCAGTTCTTC
CASSQAGGRSNEQFF
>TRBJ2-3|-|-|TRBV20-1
TGCAGTGCTCCCACTGGGGTCAAAGATACGCAGTATTTT
CSAPTGVKDTQYF
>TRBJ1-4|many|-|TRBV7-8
TGTGCCAGCAGCTTAGCCCAAAGGGAGAGGGAAAAACTGTTTTTT
CASSLAQREREKLFF
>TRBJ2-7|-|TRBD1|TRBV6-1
TGTGCCAGCAGTCCGGGGGACAGGGGAAGTAACGATCGGTACTTC
CASSPGDRGSNDRYF